This T cell receptor (beta chain) was sequenced during a study of blood T cells in healthy people across ages. Healthy Caucasian individuals from Russia aged roughly 6 to 100 were enrolled as donors. Per-sample yields of isolated PBMCs were at least 6 million. Then a second PCR, running about 7 to 11 cycles, was carried out with a sample-barcoded 5' primer and a J-beta primer mix. TCRdb fed the 5' RACE reads into MiXCR, producing one record per CDR3 protein. The repertoire holds some 790,000 distinct CDR3 sequences, with 29% as singletons. Overall study findings and caveats: Older individuals had lower TCR beta diversity per million T cells (the decline was roughly linear).

Comments on this clonotype: Antigen specificity is unknown. The junction differs from germline at one of its ends, possibly a read error.

Germline lookup yields CDR1 SGHTA and CDR2 FQGNSA. The CDR3 spans 11 residues. Sequencing was carried out using blood. This TCR derives from an elderly woman in good health. V and J are TRBV7-2 and TRBJ2-5, with D possibly being TRBD1 (6 bases). The J call may be mistaken, given a closer DNA end match to TRBJ2-7. CDR3 DNA: TGTGTCAGCAGCTTAGGGGGCGAGCAGTACTTC. It yields the protein CVSSLGGEQYF.